The rows below give T cell receptor beta chains drawn from one sample of a study of neoadjuvant anti-PD-1 for oral cavity cancer. Generated by immunoSEQ multiplex PCR, the TCRdb table keeps only in-frame clones and is missing some. The sample gives 30,000 to 35,000 clones, 80% to 90% of which show up once; 3.5% to 4.5% is in the top ten. The sequencing used PBMCs, collected before nivolumab (anti-PD-1) treatment. The receptors come from a person between 40 and 85 years old with oral cavity squamous cell carcinoma. The conserved cysteine and the conserved F or W are not part of the CDR3 here. The order of the fields is V gene, clone size, D gene, J gene, CDR3 protein. The D gene is left open where the match is weak. Size values are once, few and many counts, or a class for expanded clones, and some rows have none.

v_call: TRBV19; clone_size: NA; d_call: NA; j_call: TRBJ1-5; cdr3_aa: ASSFARGLNQPQH
v_call: TRBV18; clone_size: NA; d_call: TRBD1; j_call: TRBJ1-2; cdr3_aa: ASSPKTGENYGYT
v_call: TRBV28; clone_size: NA; d_call: NA; j_call: TRBJ2-7; cdr3_aa: ATSLTESYEQY
v_call: TRBV11-2; clone_size: NA; d_call: NA; j_call: TRBJ2-3; cdr3_aa: ASSLDGQPRDTQY
v_call: TRBV11-1; clone_size: few; d_call: NA; j_call: TRBJ2-7; cdr3_aa: ASSSTGNRYEQY
v_call: TRBV2; clone_size: NA; d_call: NA; j_call: TRBJ2-7; cdr3_aa: ASSATVNSYEQY
v_call: TRBV6-1; clone_size: NA; d_call: NA; j_call: TRBJ1-4; cdr3_aa: ASSEAYGGPPGEKLF
v_call: TRBV7-2; clone_size: NA; d_call: NA; j_call: TRBJ2-7; cdr3_aa: ASIPGDNGYEQY
v_call: TRBV19; clone_size: few; d_call: NA; j_call: TRBJ2-1; cdr3_aa: ASSPSEEVQF
v_call: TRBV9; clone_size: NA; d_call: NA; j_call: TRBJ2-3; cdr3_aa: ASSVVGASDTQY
v_call: TRBV30; clone_size: NA; d_call: NA; j_call: TRBJ1-1; cdr3_aa: AWRGGGGGEAF
v_call: TRBV4-3; clone_size: NA; d_call: TRBD1; j_call: TRBJ2-3; cdr3_aa: ASSQGFFGQGSTDTQY
v_call: TRBV11-2; clone_size: few; d_call: NA; j_call: TRBJ1-6; cdr3_aa: ASSLEAGSYNSPLH
v_call: TRBV18; clone_size: NA; d_call: NA; j_call: TRBJ2-3; cdr3_aa: ASSQTRTDTQY
v_call: TRBV11-2; clone_size: NA; d_call: NA; j_call: TRBJ2-2; cdr3_aa: ASSLPVNTGELF
v_call: TRBV19; clone_size: few; d_call: TRBD1; j_call: TRBJ1-6; cdr3_aa: ASSGETGGFSPLH
v_call: TRBV2; clone_size: NA; d_call: NA; j_call: TRBJ2-2; cdr3_aa: ASSGQGKAGELF
v_call: TRBV5-5; clone_size: NA; d_call: TRBD1; j_call: TRBJ2-6; cdr3_aa: ASSLQGAVGANVLT
v_call: TRBV29-1; clone_size: NA; d_call: NA; j_call: TRBJ2-6; cdr3_aa: SVAGSSSGANVLT
v_call: TRBV7-2; clone_size: NA; d_call: TRBD1; j_call: TRBJ1-5; cdr3_aa: ASSTTGSNQPQH
v_call: TRBV11-2; clone_size: few; d_call: NA; j_call: TRBJ1-2; cdr3_aa: ASSLGRWGQKEDYT
v_call: TRBV30; clone_size: NA; d_call: NA; j_call: TRBJ1-5; cdr3_aa: AWSVLGNQPQH
v_call: TRBV9; clone_size: NA; d_call: NA; j_call: TRBJ1-2; cdr3_aa: ASSAPLGDGYGYT
v_call: TRBV9; clone_size: medium-sized; d_call: TRBD1; j_call: TRBJ1-1; cdr3_aa: ASSVVRGFAEAF
v_call: TRBV14; clone_size: few; d_call: NA; j_call: TRBJ1-1; cdr3_aa: ASSQEWVTEAF
v_call: TRBV27; clone_size: NA; d_call: TRBD2; j_call: TRBJ2-5; cdr3_aa: ASSKAGVQETQY
v_call: TRBV28; clone_size: NA; d_call: TRBD1; j_call: TRBJ1-2; cdr3_aa: ASSSGTAYGYT
v_call: TRBV6-1; clone_size: once; d_call: TRBD1; j_call: TRBJ1-2; cdr3_aa: ASRSQTGPNGYT
v_call: TRBV6-6; clone_size: NA; d_call: TRBD1; j_call: TRBJ1-2; cdr3_aa: ASTRQGGFSYGYT
v_call: TRBV2; clone_size: NA; d_call: TRBD1; j_call: TRBJ1-1; cdr3_aa: ASGSGQGASF
v_call: TRBV7-9; clone_size: NA; d_call: TRBD2; j_call: TRBJ2-5; cdr3_aa: ASSFRRGDQETQY
v_call: TRBV19; clone_size: NA; d_call: TRBD1; j_call: TRBJ1-2; cdr3_aa: ASTPDRGDYGYT
v_call: TRBV29-1; clone_size: NA; d_call: NA; j_call: TRBJ2-6; cdr3_aa: SVGGQNSGANVLT
v_call: TRBV4-3; clone_size: NA; d_call: TRBD1; j_call: TRBJ1-2; cdr3_aa: ASSRQQGAHYGYT
v_call: TRBV6-5; clone_size: NA; d_call: NA; j_call: TRBJ2-3; cdr3_aa: ASTPGGGAQY
v_call: TRBV7-2; clone_size: once; d_call: NA; j_call: TRBJ1-6; cdr3_aa: ASSLDTPRSSPLH
v_call: TRBV4-2; clone_size: NA; d_call: NA; j_call: TRBJ1-2; cdr3_aa: ASSQARGSNYGYT
v_call: TRBV27; clone_size: NA; d_call: NA; j_call: TRBJ2-5; cdr3_aa: ASSFSRGETQY
v_call: TRBV5-4; clone_size: NA; d_call: TRBD1; j_call: TRBJ2-4; cdr3_aa: ASSPDRVGAKNIQY
v_call: TRBV28; clone_size: NA; d_call: NA; j_call: TRBJ2-1; cdr3_aa: ASSPFAGWGNNEQF
v_call: TRBV9; clone_size: few; d_call: NA; j_call: TRBJ2-7; cdr3_aa: ASSATGHEQY
v_call: TRBV5-6; clone_size: NA; d_call: NA; j_call: TRBJ2-1; cdr3_aa: ASSLVVGNEQF
v_call: TRBV4-3; clone_size: NA; d_call: TRBD1; j_call: TRBJ1-2; cdr3_aa: ASSRVLDRGSYGYT
v_call: TRBV6-1; clone_size: NA; d_call: TRBD1; j_call: TRBJ1-6; cdr3_aa: ASSDDRENSPLH
v_call: TRBV2; clone_size: NA; d_call: NA; j_call: TRBJ1-1; cdr3_aa: ASRGRGGAEAF
v_call: TRBV4-1; clone_size: NA; d_call: NA; j_call: TRBJ1-5; cdr3_aa: ASSQEARGFNQPQH
v_call: TRBV27; clone_size: NA; d_call: NA; j_call: TRBJ2-1; cdr3_aa: ASSSFSLNNEQF